This TCR beta chain emerged from a study of blood T cells in healthy people across ages. This CDR3 is built from 13 residues. The ends were cut back, 7 bases at V and 2 bases at J, with 10 bases in the middle. Germline V lookup: CDR1 LNHDA, CDR2 SQIVND (reference sequence). A second PCR, run for about 7 to 11 cycles, used a sample-barcoded 5' primer plus a J-beta primer mix. TCRdb reprocessed the 5' RACE reads with MiXCR, giving one entry per CDR3 protein. The table records hundreds of thousands of distinct CDR3 sequences, roughly 40% of them present only once. Source material: blood. This chain links TRBV19 with TRBJ2-3; a weak D match, TRBD1 (6 bases). The clonotype was recovered from a man younger than 35 in good health. The CDR3 region is CASNQGTTDTQYF. CDR3 DNA sequence: TGTGCCAGTAATCAGGGGACCACAGATACGCAGTATTTT.